The entry below describes one T cell receptor beta chain. The source of the sample is a study of radiation and T cells in renal cell carcinoma. TCRdb's table, derived via immunoSEQ multiplex PCR, lists solely in-frame clones and lacks some. In the table there are 75,000 to 95,000 clones, around 85% of which are singletons. Time point of the sample: blood 4 weeks post-SBRT, at nephrectomy. This sample's treatment: 15 Gy SBRT to primary tumor, nephrectomy 4 weeks later. The V segment lost 1 base and the J segment 4 bases; nucleotides outside the gene matches: 11. CDR3 size: 18 residues. Per the germline V gene, CDR1 is LGHNA and CDR2 is YSLEER.

The receptor's source is a middle-aged man with renal cell carcinoma. J is TRBJ2-1 and V is TRBV4-3, with 9 bases fitting TRBD2. The sample was blood, taken from a patient whose treatment included radiotherapy and nephrectomy. CDR3 DNA: TGCGCCAGCAGCCAAGCGGCGGGAGGGGGACTCTCTTACAATGAGCAGTTCTTC. Translating it yields CASSQAAGGGLSYNEQFF.